Below, one TCR beta chain is given with its context. As yet, its antigen is unknown. This CDR3 is built from 15 residues. Trimming cost V 0 bases and J 0 bases, with 8 bases left between them. CDR1 SGDLS and CDR2 YYNGEE come from the germline V gene. This sample stems from a study of graft-versus-host responses after intestinal transplantation. Generated by immunoSEQ multiplex PCR, the TCRdb table keeps only in-frame clones and is missing some. The sample shows roughly 120,000 clones, around 92% of them seen only once. The receptor's source is a human donor who was the organ donor for an intestinal transplant. V and J are TRBV9 and TRBJ2-3, with D hard to call. Sequencing used unstimulated CD8+ T cells sorted from spleen or lymph node cells, obtained before transplant. The CDR3 bases are TGTGCCAGCAGCGTAGTCGGATCTAGCACAGATACGCAGTATTTT. It is translated as CASSVVGSSTDTQYF.